These 32 T cell receptor beta chains originate from one sample sequenced in a study of Ad26.COV2.S vaccination and SARS-CoV-2 variants. Assay: immunoSEQ multiplex PCR; the TCRdb copy retains only in-frame clones and omits some. The sample yields hundreds of thousands of clones, roughly nine tenths seen once. The sample's treatment: around 19 received Ad26.COV2.S at low or high dose, single or two shots; roughly five received placebo; per-sample allocation not given. Specimens were obtained on day 63 following the first vaccine or placebo injection. The specimen comprised peripheral blood, sampled in a trial of Ad26.COV2.S vaccine versus placebo. These receptors all come from a person between 18 and 65 years old who received the Ad26.COV2.S COVID-19 vaccine or a placebo.

The chain employs TRBV19 and TRBJ1-1; D is perhaps TRBD1 (6 bases). CDR1 and CDR2 (germline): LNHDA, SQIVND (reference sequence). The CDR3 contains 14 residues. The V gene lost 2 bases and the J gene lost 4 bases, with 11 bases spanning the gap. CDR3 nucleotides: TGTGCCAGTAGTATATCAGGGGCAGGCACTGAAGCTTTCTTT. Translating it yields CASSISGAGTEAFF.

The chain combines TRBV18 with TRBJ1-2; no clear D gene. CDR3 length: 14 residues. CDR1 is KGHSH and CDR2 is LQKENI in the germline V gene. V was shortened by 3 bases and J by 7 bases, with 15 bases between the two germline ends. For the CDR3, the DNA is TGTGCCAGCTCACCCCTTGCCCTGGAAGTTGGCTACACCTTC. This gives the protein CASSPLALEVGYTF.

This rearrangement joins TRBV3-1 (or the pseudogene TRBV3-2) to TRBJ2-7; 12 bases are a match to TRBD2. The CDR3 extends over 15 amino acids. The V and J ends lost 4 bases and 0 bases, in that order; junction bases with no gene match: 1. CDR1 is LGHDT, CDR2 YNNKEL, per germline (reference sequence). The CDR3 region has the DNA TGTGCCAGCAGCCTACTAGCGGGGGGCTCCTACGAGCAGTACTTC. Its protein is CASSLLAGGSYEQYF.

The chain couples TRBV10-2 to TRBJ2-2; 7 bases align to TRBD1. J was trimmed by 7 bases and V by 4 bases; bases with no gene match: 9. The CDR3 totals 15 residues. Germline-derived CDR1 and CDR2 are WSHSY and SAAADI. The DNA of the CDR3 is TGCGCCAGCAGTGCCCAGACAGGGCAGGACGGGGAGCTGTTTTTT. Protein sequence: CASSAQTGQDGELFF.

V is TRBV18 and J is TRBJ1-2; unclear D gene. Germline CDR1 is KGHSH and CDR2 is LQKENI. V was shortened by 1 base and J by 7 bases, with 16 bases between the two germline ends. CDR3 length: 15 residues. CDR3 sequence reads: CASSPRAADDIGYTF. The CDR3 bases are TGTGCCAGCTCACCACGGGCAGCGGACGACATTGGCTACACCTTC.

The chain recombines TRBV6-6 with TRBJ2-3, with D hard to call. Trimming left V 4 bases short and J 6 bases short, with 14 bases between. The CDR3 is 14 amino acids. CDR1 and CDR2 (germline): MNHNY, SVGAGI (reference sequence). This chain's CDR3 is CASSSLTEVDTQYF. The CDR3 DNA reads TGTGCCAGCAGTTCCTTGACTGAAGTCGATACGCAGTATTTT.

The rearrangement uses TRBV5-4 and TRBJ2-5; 9 bases map to TRBD1. Germline assignment: CDR1 SGHNT and CDR2 YYREEE (reference sequence). Unmatched junction bases numbered 8, after V lost 5 bases and J lost 3 bases. The CDR3 is made up of 15 amino acids. CDR3 region: CASSEAGQGKETQYF. CDR3 nucleotide sequence: TGTGCCAGCAGTGAAGCGGGACAGGGAAAAGAGACCCAGTACTTC.

The chain links TRBV15 to TRBJ1-5; D possibly corresponds to TRBD1 (5 bases). The germline V and J ends were trimmed by 7 bases and 0 bases, with 10 bases remaining between them. Germline V gives CDR1 LNHNV, CDR2 YYDKDF (reference sequence). The CDR3 consists of 14 residues. In DNA, the CDR3 is TGTGCCACCAAGGGGCACTATAGCAATCAGCCCCAGCATTTT. Protein: CATKGHYSNQPQHF.

As to this clone: Other nucleotide sequences in the sample specify the same CDR3. The V gene is TRBV7-3, the J gene TRBJ2-2; D may be TRBD1 (6 bases). The CDR3 spans 15 residues. Per the germline V gene, CDR1 is SGHTA and CDR2 is FQGTGA. V lost 5 bases, J lost 0 bases, and 10 bases lay in between. CDR3 protein: CASSPQGANTGELFF. The CDR3 DNA is TGTGCCAGCAGCCCACAGGGAGCGAACACCGGGGAGCTGTTTTTT.

This clone was seen only once. The CDR3 protein is CAWSGTEQFF. The CDR3 nucleotides read TGTGCCTGGAGTGGAACCGAGCAGTTCTTC. This chain links TRBV30 with TRBJ2-1, with D hard to call. Germline CDR1 and CDR2: GTSNPN and SVGIG (reference sequence). This CDR3 has 10 residues. The V and J ends lost 1 base and 10 bases respectively, with 5 bases between them.

This chain links TRBV10-2 with TRBJ2-7; no reliable D call. V shed 5 bases and J shed 0 bases, with 11 bases lying between them. This CDR3 contains 14 residues. Germline values: CDR1 WSHSY, CDR2 SAAADI. CDR3 residues: CASSFSLISYEQYF. The CDR3 coding sequence is TGCGCCAGCAGTTTCAGCCTGATCTCCTACGAGCAGTACTTC.

V usage is TRBV29-1 and J usage is TRBJ2-1; D gene uncertain. CDR1 and CDR2 from the germline V gene are SQVTM and ANQGSEA. V shed 2 bases and J shed 0 bases, with 8 bases lying between them. This CDR3 spans 14 amino acids. The DNA of the CDR3 is TGCAGCGTTGAATGGCTGAGCTCCTACAATGAGCAGTTCTTC. Its translation is CSVEWLSSYNEQFF.

V and J are TRBV27 and TRBJ2-2; TRBD2 is a possible D gene (5 bases). The CDR3 covers 15 residues. Trimming stripped 7 bases from V and 5 bases from J, with 17 bases between. Germline CDR1 MNHEY, CDR2 SMNVEV (reference sequence). CDR3 protein: CASTLDWGATGELFF. The CDR3 nucleotides read TGTGCCAGCACCCTGGACTGGGGTGCGACCGGGGAGCTGTTTTTT.

V gene TRBV27 combines with J gene TRBJ2-5, with D possibly matching TRBD2 (6 bases). The germline CDR1 and CDR2 sequences are MNHEY and SMNVEV (reference sequence). This CDR3 is 15 amino acids long. The V end was cut by 4 bases, the J end by 5 bases, with 17 bases between. The CDR3 loop reads CASSYGAGKGETQYF. The CDR3, as DNA: TGTGCCAGCAGTTACGGGGCGGGAAAGGGGGAGACCCAGTACTTC.

The chain couples TRBV27 to TRBJ2-1, with TRBD2 matching over 8 bases. The germline V gene has CDR1 MNHEY and CDR2 SMNVEV (reference sequence). This CDR3 has 17 amino acids. Losses at the gene ends were 4 bases for V and 0 bases for J; bases not matched to a gene: 8. The CDR3 DNA is TGTGCCAGCAGTTCCCTAAGCGGGAGAGGCTCCTACAATGAGCAGTTCTTC. It is translated as CASSSLSGRGSYNEQFF.

Regarding this clone: Just one base apart from a much larger clone, this may be a read error. This chain uses TRBV24-1 with TRBJ2-3; D ambiguous. V was shortened by 4 bases and J by 0 bases, with 4 bases between the two germline ends. Per germline, CDR1 KGHDR and CDR2 SFDVKD. The CDR3 totals 13 residues. The CDR3 DNA reads TGTGCCACCAGTGACGGGAGCACAGATACGCAGTATTTT. This codes for CATSDGSTDTQYF.

The chain is built from TRBV7-2 and TRBJ2-7, with 7 bases aligning to TRBD2. Germline CDR1 is SGHTA and CDR2 is FQGNSA. The CDR3 has 13 residues. V lost 5 bases, J lost 3 bases, and 4 bases stayed unmatched. The CDR3 coding sequence is TGTGCCAGCAGCAAGGGACTAAACTACGAGCAGTACTTC. It encodes CASSKGLNYEQYF. The full variable domain, with the rest looked up from reference TRBV7-2 and TRBJ2-7, is GAGVSQSPSNKVTEKGKDVELRCDPISGHTALYWYRQSLGQGLEFLIYFQGNSAPDKSGLPSDRFSAERTGGSVSTLTIQRTQQEDSAVYLCASSKGLNYEQYFGPGTRLTVT.

The chain links TRBV2 to TRBJ1-5, with D unclear. The V end was cut by 6 bases, the J end by 3 bases, with 9 bases between. The CDR3 has 13 amino acids. Germline-derived CDR1 and CDR2 are SNHLY and FYNNEI. The CDR3 here is CASRDGFNQPQHF. The CDR3 DNA follows: TGTGCCAGCAGGGACGGATTCAATCAGCCCCAGCATTTT.

The chain recombines TRBV9 with TRBJ2-2; TRBD2 aligns across 12 bases. Germline V gene lookup returns CDR1 SGDLS and CDR2 YYNGEE. The CDR3 is 15 amino acids. The J segment lost 6 bases and the V segment lost 0 bases, leaving 0 bases of the junction unmatched. The CDR3 DNA is TGTGCCAGCAGCGTAGGACTAGCGGGGGCCGGGGAGCTGTTTTTT. It specifies CASSVGLAGAGELFF.

CDR3 DNA sequence: TGTGCCAGCAGCTTAATACCCCGATCCCAACCAAGCGCCAAAAACATTCAGTACTTC. It translates to CASSLIPRSQPSAKNIQYF. The chain is built from TRBV7-8 and TRBJ2-4; no clear D gene. Germline CDR1 SGHVS, CDR2 FQNEAQ. The CDR3 runs to 19 residues. V was shortened by 2 bases and J by 1 base, with 21 bases between the two germline ends.

This chain joins TRBV6-5 and TRBJ1-2; TRBD1 might be the D (5 bases). CDR3 length equals 11 residues. Germline loops: CDR1 MNHEY, CDR2 SVGAGI. Trimming pared 6 bases from V and 10 bases from J, leaving 12 bases between. CDR3 region: CASRYVRDYTF. CDR3 DNA sequence: TGTGCCAGCAGATACGTCAGGGACTACACCTTC.

CDR3 nucleotide sequence: TGTGCCATCAGTGATCAGGGAATTAACACTGAAGCTTTCTTT. This codes for CAISDQGINTEAFF. This chain uses TRBV10-3 with TRBJ1-1; a weak D match, TRBD1 (5 bases). V was clipped by 3 bases and J by 2 bases, with 10 bases between them. In germline, CDR1 is ENHRY, CDR2 SYGVKD. The CDR3 is 14 residues long.

The V call is TRBV10-3, the J call TRBJ2-5; D may correspond to TRBD1 or TRBD2 (6 bases each). This CDR3 has 13 residues. The ends were cut back, 4 bases at V and 4 bases at J, with 10 bases in the middle. The germline gives CDR1 ENHRY, CDR2 SYGVKD. The CDR3 DNA reads as TGTGCCATCAGTGTATCGGGGGCAGAGACCCAGTACTTC. Translated, it gives CAISVSGAETQYF.

The chain uses TRBV6-6 and TRBJ1-1, with TRBD1 as a possible D gene (6 bases). The V end was cut by 8 bases, the J end by 1 base, with 14 bases between. The CDR3 loop spans 14 amino acids. Germline lookup yields CDR1 MNHNY and CDR2 SVGAGI (reference sequence). The CDR3 DNA sequence: TGTGCCAGCCGAGGCAGGGGTCCGAACACTGAAGCTTTCTTT. Amino acid sequence: CASRGRGPNTEAFF.

V usage is TRBV14 and J usage is TRBJ2-1, with D possibly being TRBD2 (5 bases). Looked up from germline, CDR1 is SGHDN and CDR2 is FVKESK. The germline V and J ends were trimmed by 1 base and 7 bases, with 14 bases remaining between them. This CDR3 region has 15 residues. The CDR3: CASSQASSRRNEQFF. In DNA, the CDR3 is TGTGCCAGCAGCCAAGCGTCCAGCAGGAGGAATGAGCAGTTCTTC.

The chain is built from TRBV7-2 and TRBJ2-6, with 9 bases lining up with TRBD1. CDR3 length equals 16 residues. CDR1 is SGHTA and CDR2 is FQGNSA in the germline V gene. V lost 6 bases, J lost 2 bases, and 5 bases stayed unmatched. The CDR3 protein is CASSPTGGAGANVLTF. CDR3 sequence (DNA): TGTGCCAGCAGTCCTACAGGGGGCGCTGGGGCCAACGTCCTGACTTTC.

This clone was counted between two and nine times. The rearrangement links TRBV6-4 to TRBJ1-2; D call uncertain. CDR3 length: 16 residues. Germline loops: CDR1 MRHNA, CDR2 SNTAGT. Deletions cut 0 bases from V and 2 bases from J, with 13 bases between. CDR3: CASSDSVPDLNYGYTF. CDR3 DNA: TGTGCCAGCAGTGACTCAGTTCCAGACCTAAACTATGGCTACACCTTC.

This chain joins TRBV7-9 and TRBJ2-7; D perhaps matches TRBD1 (6 bases). CDR1 is SEHNR, CDR2 FQNEAQ, per germline (reference sequence). V lost 1 base and J 0 bases, leaving 16 bases between the germline ends. The CDR3 sequence is 17 residues long. The DNA of the CDR3 is TGTGCCAGCAGCTTAGGGCTCCAGGACAGCCTCTCCTACGAGCAGTACTTC. This encodes CASSLGLQDSLSYEQYF.

This chain uses TRBV4-3 with TRBJ2-3, with 9 bases identical to TRBD2. With V trimmed by 0 bases and J by 6 bases, 7 bases remained unmatched. CDR3 size: 16 residues. Germline values: CDR1 LGHNA, CDR2 YSLEER. The CDR3 DNA sequence: TGCGCCAGCAGCCAAGATCCAGCGGGGGGCCGGGATACGCAGTATTTT. This sequence encodes CASSQDPAGGRDTQYF.

This chain joins TRBV10-2 and TRBJ2-1; 11 positions match TRBD2. With V trimmed by 6 bases and J by 5 bases, 3 bases remained unmatched. The CDR3 has 14 amino acids. Germline V CDR1 and CDR2: WSHSY, SAAADI. The CDR3 region is CASRLAGVDNEQFF. CDR3 nucleotide sequence: TGCGCCAGCAGACTAGCGGGAGTTGACAATGAGCAGTTCTTC.

This rearrangement joins TRBV6-1 to TRBJ1-1, with a tentative D call TRBD1 (6 bases). CDR1 is MNHNS, CDR2 SASEGT, per germline. V was trimmed by 3 bases and J by 1 base, leaving 12 bases between them. CDR3 length: 15 amino acids. CDR3 in amino acids: CASSERTTGNTEAFF. The CDR3 DNA reads TGTGCCAGCAGTGAGCGAACGACAGGGAACACTGAAGCTTTCTTT.

CDR3 DNA: TGTGCCAGCTCCATCGACAGAAACACCGGGGAGCTGTTTTTT. Translating it yields CASSIDRNTGELFF. The chain combines TRBV18 with TRBJ2-2; maybe TRBD1 (5 bases). This CDR3 is 14 amino acids long. V lost 6 bases, J lost 2 bases, and 10 bases lay in between. Germline V gene lookup returns CDR1 KGHSH and CDR2 LQKENI.